The subject of this entry is one TCR beta chain. The sample is drawn from a study of shared clonotypes between healthy human individuals. Profiled with immunoSEQ multiplex PCR; TCRdb holds only in-frame clones, not every one. Among about 2 million clones listed, 95% were seen once. The length of the CDR3 is 14 residues. Germline values: CDR1 MNHEY, CDR2 SVGAGI. V shed 4 bases, J shed 4 bases, and the junction held 2 bases outside the gene matches. Sequencing was performed on naive CD4+ T cells sorted from blood. Subset indicated: CD45RA+ positively selected. The rearrangement uses TRBV6-5 and TRBJ2-5, with TRBD2 matching 11 bases. This clonotype was obtained from a man between 18 and 29 years old in good health. Here the CDR3 DNA reads TGTGCCAGCAGTTTGGGACTAGCGGCAGAGACCCAGTACTTC. Its translation: CASSLGLAAETQYF.